This TCR beta chain was captured in a study of monozygotic twins with inflammatory bowel disease. TCRdb re-called the 5' RACE reads and catalogs CDR3 proteins one per entry, DNA excluded. The sample data list 160,000 or so distinct CDR3 sequences. About this clonotype itself: What it binds is not known.

The study, taken as a whole, reports: For IBD, no single strong associated signal or clonotype was supported. No difference in repertoire similarity was seen between concordant and discordant twins, possibly because power was limited. Lower sharing of clonotypes with other individuals was seen in IBD patients than in healthy twins. This was most marked in patients showing signs of disease activity.

Blood samples, whole and unsorted for T cells, yielded the isolated total RNA. Germline V gives CDR1 SGHTA, CDR2 FQGTGA. The CDR3 is 14 amino acids. The chain couples TRBV7-3 to TRBJ1-6; checking the TCRdb D call of TRBD1 is not possible without DNA. Specimen: blood. The receptor was isolated from a human donor with ulcerative colitis or Crohn's disease, or a healthy co-twin of an affected twin (not recorded which). CDR3 sequence: CASSRDTYNSPLHF.